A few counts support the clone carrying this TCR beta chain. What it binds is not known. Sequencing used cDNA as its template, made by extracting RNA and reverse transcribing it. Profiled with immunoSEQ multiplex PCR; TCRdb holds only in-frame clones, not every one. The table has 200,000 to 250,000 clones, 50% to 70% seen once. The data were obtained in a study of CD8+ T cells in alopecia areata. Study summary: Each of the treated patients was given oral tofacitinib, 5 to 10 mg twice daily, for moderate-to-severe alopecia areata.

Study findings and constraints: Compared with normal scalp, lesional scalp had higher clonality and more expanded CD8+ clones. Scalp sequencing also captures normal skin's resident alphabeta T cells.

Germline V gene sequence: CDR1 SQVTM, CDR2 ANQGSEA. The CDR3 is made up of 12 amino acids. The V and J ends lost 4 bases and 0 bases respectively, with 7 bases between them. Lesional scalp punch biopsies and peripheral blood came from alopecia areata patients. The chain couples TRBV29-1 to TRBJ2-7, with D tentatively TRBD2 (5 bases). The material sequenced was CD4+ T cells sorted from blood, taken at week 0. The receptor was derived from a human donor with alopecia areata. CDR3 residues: CSVGGPSYEQYF. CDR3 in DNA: TGCAGCGTTGGCGGGCCCTCCTACGAGCAGTACTTC.